Each of the 27 T cell receptor beta chains below was sequenced from the same sample in a study of OX40 agonist ivuxolimab in advanced cancers. The assay was immunoSEQ multiplex PCR, and TCRdb's table has in-frame clones only and misses some. The sample holds some 100,000 clones, around 84% seen once. This specimen consisted of CD4+ or CD8+ T cells sorted from blood, obtained in a trial of the OX40 agonist ivuxolimab. The receptors stem from an adult with an advanced solid tumor such as melanoma, head and neck, liver or kidney cancer.

This chain joins TRBV9 and TRBJ2-3, with 8 bases lining up with TRBD2. Looked up from germline, CDR1 is SGDLS and CDR2 is YYNGEE. J gave up 8 bases and V 0 bases, and 8 bases lay outside the gene matches. This CDR3 has 15 amino acids. CDR3 sequence (DNA): TGTGCCAGCAGCGTAGAGAGCGGGGGCGGTGGTACGCAGTATTTT. Its protein product is CASSVESGGGGTQYF.

The chain joins TRBV14 to TRBJ2-2; D may match TRBD1 or TRBD2 (6 bases each). Germline CDR1 is SGHDN and CDR2 is FVKESK. V lost 4 bases and J lost 6, with 15 bases in between. This CDR3 is built from 15 residues. Written as DNA, the CDR3 is TGTGCCAGCAGCCCCCGCTTCGGGGGCGCCGGGGAGCTGTTTTTT. Its translation: CASSPRFGGAGELFF.

The J gene is TRBJ1-1, the V gene TRBV5-5, with D possibly matching TRBD1 (5 bases). The CDR3 is 15 residues long. Trimming cost V 4 bases and J 3 bases, with 16 bases left between them. Germline CDR1 SGHKS, CDR2 YYEKEE (reference sequence). CDR3: CASSPTQGIYTEAFF. CDR3 nucleotide sequence: TGTGCCAGCAGCCCTACCCAGGGTATTTACACTGAAGCTTTCTTT.

By share, this clone counts as medium-sized. The chain has TRBV29-1 and TRBJ1-1; D perhaps matches TRBD1 (5 bases). Germline lookup yields CDR1 SQVTM and CDR2 ANQGSEA. Trimming cost V 7 bases and J 10 bases, with 13 bases left between them. This CDR3 comprises 10 residues. The CDR3 coding sequence is TGCAGCGGTGGGGTCGGGGGAGCTTTCTTT. It translates to CSGGVGGAFF.

This clone was detected only a few times. The chain is built from TRBV11-2 and TRBJ2-2; 7 bases line up with TRBD1. J lost 0 bases, V lost 3 bases, and 1 base had no gene match. From germline, CDR1 is SGHAT and CDR2 FQNNGV. CDR3 length: 15 residues. For the CDR3, the DNA is TGTGCCAGCAGCTTGGGGACAGCGAACACCGGGGAGCTGTTTTTT. Translation gives CASSLGTANTGELFF.

This clone occurred a few times. The chain has TRBV2 and TRBJ1-5; D not certain. V lost 4 bases, J lost 6 bases, and 10 bases lay in between. Per the germline V gene, CDR1 is SNHLY and CDR2 is FYNNEI. The length of the CDR3 is 13 residues. DNA for the CDR3: TGTGCCAGCAGTGCTCTGAAGGCTCAGCCCCAGCATTTT. Its translation: CASSALKAQPQHF.

The rearrangement links TRBV15 to TRBJ2-3; D is ambiguous. Trimming stripped 0 bases from V and 2 bases from J, with 6 bases between. The germline V gene has CDR1 LNHNV and CDR2 YYDKDF (reference sequence). This CDR3 is built from 14 residues. This chain's CDR3 is CATSRELSTDTQYF. CDR3 in DNA: TGTGCCACCAGCAGAGAACTTTCCACAGATACGCAGTATTTT.

V and J are TRBV19 and TRBJ1-3, with 7 bases that match TRBD1. This CDR3 has 16 residues. CDR1 and CDR2 (germline): LNHDA, SQIVND (reference sequence). The J segment lost 0 bases and the V segment lost 4 bases, leaving 6 bases of the junction unmatched. CDR3 sequence reads: CASSNHGQVSGNTIYF. CDR3 in DNA: TGTGCCAGTAGTAACCATGGACAGGTCTCTGGAAACACCATATATTTT.

The count of this clone is one. The rearrangement links TRBV7-2 to TRBJ1-2; no definite D call. Per germline, CDR1 SGHTA and CDR2 FQGNSA. The CDR3 has 16 amino acids. V lost 5 bases and J lost 0, with 16 bases in between. Here the CDR3 DNA reads TGTGCCAGCAGCATTACCCAATTCTGGCCTAACTATGGCTACACCTTC. Amino acid sequence: CASSITQFWPNYGYTF.

Concerning this clone itself: At one of its ends the junction is not consistent with the germline gene, which may arise from a read error. The chain combines TRBV7-3 with TRBJ1-2, with TRBD1 identical over 9 bases. The CDR3 extends over 13 amino acids. The germline gives CDR1 SGHTA, CDR2 FQGTGA. This chain's CDR3 is CTSSSGQGRGYTF. In nucleotides, the CDR3 is TGTACCAGCAGCTCGGGACAGGGACGTGGCTACACCTTC.

The chain joins TRBV19 to TRBJ2-6; maybe TRBD1 (6 bases). The V end lost 6 bases, the J end lost 4 bases, and 16 bases lay between the germline ends. This CDR3 contains 16 residues. Germline loops: CDR1 LNHDA, CDR2 SQIVND (reference sequence). DNA for the CDR3: TGTGCCAGTAGGGACAGAATAAGTTCGGGGGCCAACGTCCTGACTTTC. Its protein is CASRDRISSGANVLTF.

This clone has more than one count but fewer than ten. This same CDR3 is encoded by further DNA sequences in the sample. This chain joins TRBV7-2 and TRBJ2-3, with 9 bases fitting TRBD1. The CDR3 is 14 amino acids. The germline CDR1 and CDR2 sequences are SGHTA and FQGNSA. The V segment lost 4 bases and the J segment 4 bases; nucleotides outside the gene matches: 3. Written as DNA, the CDR3 is TGTGCCAGCAGCTCCCGGACAGGGGCAGATACGCAGTATTTT. As protein: CASSSRTGADTQYF.

The chain employs TRBV19 and TRBJ2-4; D perhaps matches TRBD1 (6 bases). V was trimmed by 4 bases and J by 1 base, leaving 11 bases between them. The CDR3 loop spans 15 amino acids. Germline CDR1 reads LNHDA; CDR2 reads SQIVND (reference sequence). CDR3 region: CASSKTGSAKNIQYF. The CDR3, as DNA: TGTGCCAGTAGTAAGACAGGATCGGCCAAAAACATTCAGTACTTC.

This chain joins TRBV29-1 and TRBJ2-2, with 7 bases lining up with TRBD1. The trim removed 3 bases at V and 4 bases at J, leaving 2 bases unmatched. Germline CDR1 is SQVTM and CDR2 is ANQGSEA. The CDR3 is 13 residues long. The CDR3 DNA is TGCAGCGTTGAGAGACAGGGCACCGGGGAGCTGTTTTTT. This encodes CSVERQGTGELFF.

The CDR3 coding sequence is TGTGCCAGCTCACGACGCAGGGGGCGCGGTACTGAAGCTTTCTTT. Its protein product is CASSRRRGRGTEAFF. This chain uses TRBV18 with TRBJ1-1; 8 nucleotides match TRBD1. Trimming took 4 bases from V and 5 from J; bases not matched to a gene: 9. Germline-derived CDR1 and CDR2 are KGHSH and LQKENI. The length of the CDR3 is 15 residues. Drawing the rest from reference TRBV18 and TRBJ1-1, the complete variable domain is NAGVMQNPRHLVRRRGQEARLRCSPMKGHSHVYWYRQLPEEGLKFMVYLQKENIIDESGMPKERFSAEFPKEGPSILRIQQVVRGDSAAYFCASSRRRGRGTEAFFGQGTRLTVV.

The V call is TRBV19, the J call TRBJ2-2; the match to TRBD1 covers 8 bases. The ends lost 6 bases at V and 4 bases at J; junction bases unmatched: 4. CDR3 length: 14 amino acids. Germline loops: CDR1 LNHDA, CDR2 SQIVND (reference sequence). CDR3 amino acids: CASSDRGGTGELFF. The CDR3 region has the DNA TGTGCCAGTAGCGACAGGGGTGGCACCGGGGAGCTGTTTTTT. The full variable domain, completed using reference TRBV19 and TRBJ2-2, is DGGITQSPKYLFRKEGQNVTLSCEQNLNHDAMYWYRQDPGQGLRLIYYSQIVNDFQKGDIAEGYSVSREKKESFPLTVTSAQKNPTAFYLCASSDRGGTGELFFGEGSRLTVL.

This clone was observed a single time. The V gene is TRBV28, the J gene TRBJ2-1; no firm D call. In germline, CDR1 is MDHEN, CDR2 SYDVKM. V lost 4 bases and J 8 bases, leaving 9 bases between the germline ends. CDR3 length equals 12 residues. The CDR3 DNA reads TGTGCCAGCAGTTCTACAGTTGATGAGCAGTTCTTC. Protein: CASSSTVDEQFF.

The chain couples TRBV10-3 to TRBJ1-1; the match to TRBD1 covers 9 bases. Trimming cost V 1 base and J 3 bases; bases outside gene matches: 0. The CDR3 runs 14 residues. CDR1 is ENHRY, CDR2 SYGVKD, per germline. CDR3 DNA sequence: TGTGCCATCAGTGAGTGGACAGGGGACACTGAAGCTTTCTTT. This sequence encodes CAISEWTGDTEAFF.

This rearrangement joins TRBV28 to TRBJ2-7; 12 positions match TRBD2. The CDR3 covers 16 residues. The trim removed 2 bases at V and 2 bases at J, leaving 4 bases unmatched. Germline V lookup: CDR1 MDHEN, CDR2 SYDVKM. CDR3 amino acids: CASSLAGLAGTYEQYF. DNA of the CDR3: TGTGCCAGCAGTTTAGCAGGACTAGCGGGGACCTACGAGCAGTACTTC.

The chain carries TRBV28 and TRBJ1-2, with 9 nucleotides matching TRBD1. The germline V gene has CDR1 MDHEN and CDR2 SYDVKM. The CDR3 is 14 amino acids. The V and J ends lost 2 bases and 4 bases, in that order; junction bases with no gene match: 2. CDR3 nucleotides: TGTGCCAGCAGTTTAGGGGACAGGGCCTATGGCTACACCTTC. Its translation is CASSLGDRAYGYTF.

This chain uses TRBV19 with TRBJ2-3; D is perhaps TRBD2 (5 bases). The CDR3 loop spans 12 amino acids. Germline CDR1 reads LNHDA; CDR2 reads SQIVND (reference sequence). The V end lost 4 bases, the J end lost 10 bases, and 12 bases lay between the germline ends. CDR3 coding DNA: TGTGCCAGTAGTAATTCGAGGGTCGCGCAGTATTTT. Protein product: CASSNSRVAQYF.

This sequence joins TRBV28 and TRBJ1-3, with a weak D call TRBD1 (6 bases). This CDR3 is built from 15 residues. Trimming shortened V by 2 bases and J by 6 bases, and 14 bases separated the two germline ends. Germline V gene data show CDR1 as MDHEN and CDR2 as SYDVKM. The CDR3 loop is CASSLAQGWQNTIYF. CDR3 DNA sequence: TGTGCCAGCAGTTTAGCACAGGGCTGGCAAAACACCATATATTTT. Drawing the rest from reference TRBV28 and TRBJ1-3, the complete variable domain is DVKVTQSSRYLVKRTGEKVFLECVQDMDHENMFWYRQDPGLGLRLIYFSYDVKMKEKGDIPEGYSVSREKKERFSLILESASTNQTSMYLCASSLAQGWQNTIYFGEGSWLTVV.

This clone was detected only a few times. The V gene is TRBV6-5, the J gene TRBJ1-6; maybe TRBD1 (6 bases). Germline CDR1 and CDR2: MNHEY and SVGAGI. V lost 5 bases and J lost 14, with 19 bases in between. The CDR3 has 14 amino acids. DNA for the CDR3: TGTGCCAGCAGTGTCGGGGAGGGGGATCAGGCCCTCCACTTT. This encodes CASSVGEGDQALHF.

This chain's CDR3 is CASSTLEGVNTEAFF. The CDR3 coding sequence is TGTGCCAGTAGTACCCTCGAAGGAGTGAACACTGAAGCTTTCTTT. The chain couples TRBV19 to TRBJ1-1; D not certain. The CDR3 spans 15 residues. Germline V gene lookup returns CDR1 LNHDA and CDR2 SQIVND (reference sequence). V dropped 4 bases and J dropped 0 bases, with 12 bases sitting between them.

The chain combines TRBV7-6 with TRBJ2-2; no clear D gene. V was pared by 2 bases and J by 3 bases, with 4 bases between. The CDR3 covers 13 residues. CDR1 is SGHVS, CDR2 FNYEAQ, per germline. The CDR3 is CASSLQDTGELFF. Here the CDR3 DNA reads TGTGCCAGCAGCTTACAAGACACCGGGGAGCTGTTTTTT.

CDR3: CASSLGTTNEKLFF. The CDR3 region has the DNA TGTGCCAGCAGCTTAGGTACAACTAATGAAAAACTGTTTTTT. The chain has TRBV7-9 and TRBJ1-4; no firm D call. V gave up 1 base and J gave up 0 bases, with 3 bases separating them. CDR3 length equals 14 residues. CDR1 SEHNR and CDR2 FQNEAQ come from the germline V gene (reference sequence).

The V and J genes are TRBV2 and TRBJ2-7; 7 bases align to TRBD1. Germline-derived CDR1 and CDR2 are SNHLY and FYNNEI. CDR3 length: 14 residues. V dropped 4 bases and J dropped 2; count of bases not matched to a gene: 5. This CDR3 is CASSAGQGAYEQYF. DNA for the CDR3: TGTGCCAGCAGTGCTGGGCAGGGGGCCTACGAGCAGTACTTC.